These T cell receptor beta chains were read from a single sample in a study of radiotherapy plus CTLA-4 blockade in lung cancer. Sequencing was performed with immunoSEQ multiplex PCR; in TCRdb, only in-frame clones are kept and a portion is missing. Of roughly 98,000 clones in the sample, about 81% are singletons; the top ten hold 3% to 4%. Sequencing used peripheral blood, obtained from a patient treated with radiotherapy plus ipilimumab. These TCRs come from a human donor with non-small cell lung cancer who had a partial response to radiotherapy plus ipilimumab. Both conserved end residues are part of each CDR3. D genes are given only for firm matches. Not all rows give a size; the values are once, few, many and, for expanded clones, a class.

J,D,V,size,DNA,CDR3
TRBJ2-5,TRBD2,TRBV7-3,-,TGTGCCAGCAGCTTAGCGGGAGCCCAAGAGACCCAGTACTTC,CASSLAGAQETQYF
TRBJ2-2,TRBD2,TRBV5-1,once,TGCGCCAGCAGTCGACTAGCGGGAGGGGACACCGGGGAGCTGTTTTTT,CASSRLAGGDTGELFF
TRBJ2-2,TRBD1,TRBV27,-,TGTGCCACCAGAGAGAGACAGGGAGTTCTCGGGGAGCTGTTTTTT,CATRERQGVLGELFF
TRBJ2-3,-,TRBV5-4,-,TGTGCCAGCAGCCGCGACAGGTCAGATACGCAGTATTTT,CASSRDRSDTQYF
TRBJ2-3,TRBD1,TRBV11-3,-,TGTGCCAGCAGCCTCGGACAGGGGGCGAGTGGAGATACGCAGTATTTT,CASSLGQGASGDTQYF
TRBJ2-5,TRBD1,TRBV23-1,-,TGCGCCAGCAGTCAATGGGGACAGGGGTGGGAGACCCAGTACTTC,CASSQWGQGWETQYF
TRBJ2-7,-,TRBV28,-,TGTGCCAGCAGTCTACAGCGAGGGGAGCAGTACTTC,CASSLQRGEQYF
TRBJ1-4,TRBD1,TRBV7-8,-,TGTGCCAGCAGCCCCCTCAAGGGACAGGGTGAAGATGAAAAACTGTTTTTT,CASSPLKGQGEDEKLFF
TRBJ1-4,TRBD1,TRBV5-4,-,TGTGCCAGCTCTGCAGGGGGCCCTGGTCAGGAAAAACTGTTTTTT,CASSAGGPGQEKLFF
TRBJ2-3,TRBD2,TRBV19,-,TGTGCCAGTAGTATAAGCCTAGCGGGAGGGACAGATACGCAGTATTTT,CASSISLAGGTDTQYF
TRBJ2-1,-,TRBV5-8,-,TGTGCCAGCAGCCTCGGGTATGAGCAGTTCTTC,CASSLGYEQFF
TRBJ1-2,-,TRBV9,-,TGTGCCAGCAGCGTAGACGGGACACCGCTCTATGGCTACACCTTC,CASSVDGTPLYGYTF
TRBJ1-5,TRBD1,TRBV5-1,-,TGCGCCAGCAGCTTTACTCCGGGACAGGGGGGCGGTCAGCCCCAGCATTTT,CASSFTPGQGGGQPQHF
TRBJ2-3,TRBD1,TRBV6-4,few,TGTGCCAGCAGTGAAGGGGTAGGGGACAGCCCTAGCACAGATACGCAGTATTTT,CASSEGVGDSPSTDTQYF
TRBJ2-5,-,TRBV5-1,-,TGCGCCAGCAGCCTGATGGGAGGCCAAGAGACCCAGTACTTC,CASSLMGGQETQYF
TRBJ1-2,TRBD1,TRBV28,once,TGTGCCAGCAGTCGCAGGGGGTTAAGCTATGGCTACACCTTC,CASSRRGLSYGYTF
TRBJ2-2,-,TRBV9,-,TGTGCCAGCAGCGTGCTAACGAACACCGGGGAGCTGTTTTTT,CASSVLTNTGELFF
TRBJ1-5,-,TRBV2,few,TGTGCCAGCAGGGCCGGACTGCCACCTACGGCCCAGCATTTT,CASRAGLPPTAQHF
TRBJ2-5,TRBD1,TRBV7-2,-,TGTGCCAGCAGCTTGGGACAGGGGGCCTTAAAGACCCAGTACTTC,CASSLGQGALKTQYF
TRBJ2-2,TRBD2,TRBV9,once,TGTGCCAGCAGCCCGCGAGCGGGAGAGAGCACCGGGGAGCTGTTTTTT,CASSPRAGESTGELFF
TRBJ2-5,TRBD2,TRBV5-1,-,TGCGCCAGCAGCTTTATACTAGCGGGAGGGCAGGAGACCCAGTACTTC,CASSFILAGGQETQYF
TRBJ2-5,-,TRBV6-1,-,TGTGCCAGCAGAAGAGCGCAGGGGCAAGAGACCCAGTACTTC,CASRRAQGQETQYF
TRBJ2-3,TRBD2,TRBV7-2,-,TGTGCCAGCAGCGTCGGGACTAGCGGGAGGGCGCAGTATTTT,CASSVGTSGRAQYF
TRBJ2-1,TRBD2,TRBV4-1,-,TGCGCCAGCAGCCAAGAGCCCAGTCTAGCGGGAGGGCCCTATGAGCAGTTCTTC,CASSQEPSLAGGPYEQFF
TRBJ2-7,TRBD1,TRBV15,-,TGTGCCACCAGCGTAACCGAGGGACAGGGGGCGTCTAGCGCTCTACGCGAGCAGTACTTC,CATSVTEGQGASSALREQYF
TRBJ1-4,TRBD1,TRBV29-1,-,TGCAGCGCCGCGGCAGGGGGAACTAATGAAAAACTGTTTTTT,CSAAAGGTNEKLFF
TRBJ2-7,-,TRBV28,-,TGTGCCAGCAGGGACAACTCCTACGAGCAGTACTTC,CASRDNSYEQYF
TRBJ2-3,-,TRBV7-2,-,TGTGCCAGCAGCCCCTTAGGCACAGATACGCAGTATTTT,CASSPLGTDTQYF